This paragraph covers one T cell receptor (beta chain) sequence. The target antigen is unknown. The data were obtained in a study of OX40 agonist ivuxolimab in advanced cancers. Study as a whole: With a range of 23 to 79, age averaged approximately 54 years, and 75% to 90% were male.

Findings and caveats of the study: Researchers did not establish what antigens the expanded peripheral T cells target. Among some nonresponders, normalized T-cell clonal expansion was also low.

Sequencing used immunoSEQ multiplex PCR; TCRdb keeps in-frame clones, though not all of them. The sample consists of roughly 50,000 clones, around 77% of them appearing once. J lost 2 bases, V lost 4 bases, and 8 bases had no gene match. CDR3 length: 15 residues. Germline lookup yields CDR1 SGDLS and CDR2 YYNGEE. The receptor's source is an adult with an advanced solid tumor such as melanoma, head and neck, liver or kidney cancer. The sample in question was CD4+ or CD8+ T cells sorted from blood, obtained in a trial of the OX40 agonist ivuxolimab. V gene TRBV9 combines with J gene TRBJ2-5; 7 nucleotides match TRBD1. CDR3 region: CASSPRDRQQETQYF. The CDR3 DNA reads TGTGCCAGCAGCCCTCGGGACAGACAACAAGAGACCCAGTACTTC.